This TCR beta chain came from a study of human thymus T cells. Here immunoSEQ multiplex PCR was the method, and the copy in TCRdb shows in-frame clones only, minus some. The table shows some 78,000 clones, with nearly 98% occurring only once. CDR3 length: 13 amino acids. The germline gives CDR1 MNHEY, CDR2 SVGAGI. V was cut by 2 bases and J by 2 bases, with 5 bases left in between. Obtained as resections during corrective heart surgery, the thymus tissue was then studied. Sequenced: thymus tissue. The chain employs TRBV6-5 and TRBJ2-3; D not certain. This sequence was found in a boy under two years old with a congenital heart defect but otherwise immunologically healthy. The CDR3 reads CASSYTTTDTQYF. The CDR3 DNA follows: TGTGCCAGCAGTTACACCACCACAGATACGCAGTATTTT.